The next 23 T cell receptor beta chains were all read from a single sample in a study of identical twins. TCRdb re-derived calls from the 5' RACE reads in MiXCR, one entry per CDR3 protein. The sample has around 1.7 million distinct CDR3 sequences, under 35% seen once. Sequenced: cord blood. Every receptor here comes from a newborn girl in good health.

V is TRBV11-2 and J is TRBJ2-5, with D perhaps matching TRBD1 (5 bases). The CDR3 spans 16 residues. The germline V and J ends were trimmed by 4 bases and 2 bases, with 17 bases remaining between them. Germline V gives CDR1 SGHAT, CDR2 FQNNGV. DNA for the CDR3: TGTGCCAGCAGCTCCGTGTGGGGCTTTACTCAAGAGACCCAGTACTTC. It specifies CASSSVWGFTQETQYF.

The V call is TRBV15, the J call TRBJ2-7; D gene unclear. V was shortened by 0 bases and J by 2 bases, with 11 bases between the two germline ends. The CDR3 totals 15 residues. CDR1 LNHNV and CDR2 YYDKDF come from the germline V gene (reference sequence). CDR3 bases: TGTGCCACCAGCAGAGATACGAAACACCCCTACGAGCAGTACTTC. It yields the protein CATSRDTKHPYEQYF.

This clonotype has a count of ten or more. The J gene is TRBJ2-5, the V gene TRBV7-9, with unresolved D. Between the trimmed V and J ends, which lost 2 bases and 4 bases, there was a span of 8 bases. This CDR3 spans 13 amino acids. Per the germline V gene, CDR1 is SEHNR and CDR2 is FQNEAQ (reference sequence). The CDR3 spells CASSLNPGETQYF. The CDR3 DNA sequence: TGTGCCAGCAGCTTAAATCCCGGAGAGACCCAGTACTTC.

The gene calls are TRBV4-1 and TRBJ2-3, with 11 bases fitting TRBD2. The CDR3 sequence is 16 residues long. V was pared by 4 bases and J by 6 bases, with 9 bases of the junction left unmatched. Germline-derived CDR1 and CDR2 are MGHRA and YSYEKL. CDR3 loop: CASSLLAGVPPDTQYF. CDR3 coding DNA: TGCGCCAGCAGCCTACTAGCGGGAGTCCCCCCCGATACGCAGTATTTT.

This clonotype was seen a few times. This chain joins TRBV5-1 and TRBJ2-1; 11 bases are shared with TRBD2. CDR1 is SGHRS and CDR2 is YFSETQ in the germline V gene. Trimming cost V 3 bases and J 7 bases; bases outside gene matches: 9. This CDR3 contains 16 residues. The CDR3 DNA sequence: TGCGCCAGCAGCTCCCTTAGCGGGAGGGCCATAAATGAGCAGTTCTTC. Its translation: CASSSLSGRAINEQFF.

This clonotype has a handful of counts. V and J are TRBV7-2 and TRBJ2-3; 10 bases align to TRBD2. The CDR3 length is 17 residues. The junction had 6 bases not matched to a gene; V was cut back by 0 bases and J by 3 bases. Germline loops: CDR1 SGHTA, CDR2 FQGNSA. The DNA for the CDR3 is TGTGCCAGCAGCTTAGCGGGACTAGCGCTGGGTACAGATACGCAGTATTTT. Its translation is CASSLAGLALGTDTQYF.

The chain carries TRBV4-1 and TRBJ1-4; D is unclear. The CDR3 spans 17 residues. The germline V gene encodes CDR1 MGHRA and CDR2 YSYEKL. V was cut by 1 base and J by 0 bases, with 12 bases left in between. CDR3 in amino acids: CASSQVIGRSTNEKLFF. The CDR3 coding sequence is TGCGCCAGCAGCCAAGTGATTGGACGGTCAACTAATGAAAAACTGTTTTTT.

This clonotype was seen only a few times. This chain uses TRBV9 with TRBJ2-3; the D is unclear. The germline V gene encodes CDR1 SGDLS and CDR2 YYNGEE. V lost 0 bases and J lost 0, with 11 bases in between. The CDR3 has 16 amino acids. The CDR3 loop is CASSVELHSSTDTQYF. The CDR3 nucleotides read TGTGCCAGCAGCGTAGAACTCCATAGTAGCACAGATACGCAGTATTTT.

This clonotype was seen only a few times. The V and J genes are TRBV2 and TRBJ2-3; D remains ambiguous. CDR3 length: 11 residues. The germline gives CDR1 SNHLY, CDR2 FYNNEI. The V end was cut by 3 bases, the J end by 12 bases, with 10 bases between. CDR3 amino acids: CASSDFRIQYF. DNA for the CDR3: TGTGCCAGCAGTGATTTTCGGATACAGTATTTT.

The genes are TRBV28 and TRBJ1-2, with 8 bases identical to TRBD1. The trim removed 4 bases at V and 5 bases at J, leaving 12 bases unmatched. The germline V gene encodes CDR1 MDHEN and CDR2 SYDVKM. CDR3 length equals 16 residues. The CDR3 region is CASSWVYGTGPYGYTF. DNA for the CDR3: TGTGCCAGCAGTTGGGTTTACGGGACAGGCCCATATGGCTACACCTTC.

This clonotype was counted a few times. The CDR3 bases are TGTGCCAGCAGTTCGGGAGGGGGCAGCTCCTATAATTCACCCCTCCACTTT. Amino acids: CASSSGGGSSYNSPLHF. The genes are TRBV12-3 or TRBV12-4 and TRBJ1-6; 7 bases agree with TRBD1. This CDR3 spans 17 amino acids. V dropped 4 bases and J dropped 0; count of bases not matched to a gene: 6.

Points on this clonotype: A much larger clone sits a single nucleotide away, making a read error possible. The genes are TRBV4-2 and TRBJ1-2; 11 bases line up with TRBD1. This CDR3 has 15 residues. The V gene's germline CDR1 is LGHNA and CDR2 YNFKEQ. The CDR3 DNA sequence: TGTGCCAGCAGCCAAGACCGGACAGGGGGCTATTGCTACACCTTC. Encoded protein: CASSQDRTGGYCYTF.

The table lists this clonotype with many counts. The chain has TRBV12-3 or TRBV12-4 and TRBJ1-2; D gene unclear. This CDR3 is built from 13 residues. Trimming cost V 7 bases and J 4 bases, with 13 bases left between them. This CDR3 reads CASTPGRAYGYTF. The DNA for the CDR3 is TGTGCCAGCACCCCTGGGAGGGCCTATGGCTACACCTTC.

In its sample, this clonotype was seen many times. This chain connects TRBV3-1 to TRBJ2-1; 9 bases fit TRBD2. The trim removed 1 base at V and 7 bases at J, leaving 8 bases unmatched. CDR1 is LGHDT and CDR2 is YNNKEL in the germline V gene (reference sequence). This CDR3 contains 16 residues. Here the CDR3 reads CASSQGLAGNPNEQFF. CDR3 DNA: TGTGCCAGCAGCCAAGGTCTAGCGGGGAACCCAAATGAGCAGTTCTTC.

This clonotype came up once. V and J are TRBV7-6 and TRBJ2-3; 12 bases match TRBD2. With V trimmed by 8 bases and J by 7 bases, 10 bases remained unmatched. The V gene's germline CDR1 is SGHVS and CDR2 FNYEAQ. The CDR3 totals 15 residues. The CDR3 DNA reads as TGTGCCAGCGCGGAACTAGCGGGAGGCTGGTATACGCAGTATTTT. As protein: CASAELAGGWYTQYF.

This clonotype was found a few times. The CDR3 loop is CATSRDAMGTGYNEQYF. CDR3 nucleotide sequence: TGTGCCACCAGCAGAGATGCGATGGGGACGGGGTACAATGAGCAGTACTTC. V usage is TRBV15 and J usage is TRBJ2-5; either TRBD1 or TRBD2 may fit D (5 bases each). The germline V gene has CDR1 LNHNV and CDR2 YYDKDF (reference sequence). The germline V and J ends were trimmed by 0 bases and 11 bases, with 25 bases remaining between them. This CDR3 region has 17 residues.

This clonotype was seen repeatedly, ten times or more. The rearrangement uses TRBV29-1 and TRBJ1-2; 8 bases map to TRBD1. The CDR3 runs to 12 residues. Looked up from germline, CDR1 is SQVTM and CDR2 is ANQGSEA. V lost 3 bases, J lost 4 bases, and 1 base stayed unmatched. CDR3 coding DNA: TGCAGCGTTGAGCAGGGGGCCTATGGCTACACCTTC. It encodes CSVEQGAYGYTF.

CDR3 protein: CSARISGRAKSGELFF. The CDR3 DNA reads as TGCAGTGCTAGGATTAGCGGGAGGGCCAAATCCGGGGAGCTGTTTTTT. The rearrangement uses TRBV20-1 and TRBJ2-2, with 11 nucleotides matching TRBD2. With 3 bases clipped from V and 6 bases from J, the junction kept 9 bases outside the gene matches. This CDR3 spans 16 amino acids. Germline CDR1 is DFQATT and CDR2 is SNEGSKA (reference sequence).

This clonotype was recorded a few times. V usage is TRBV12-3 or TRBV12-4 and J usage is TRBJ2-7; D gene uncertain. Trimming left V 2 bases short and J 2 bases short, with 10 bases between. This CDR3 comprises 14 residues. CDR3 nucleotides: TGTGCCAGCAGTTTATTTGGTGAGACCTACGAGCAGTACTTC. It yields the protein CASSLFGETYEQYF.

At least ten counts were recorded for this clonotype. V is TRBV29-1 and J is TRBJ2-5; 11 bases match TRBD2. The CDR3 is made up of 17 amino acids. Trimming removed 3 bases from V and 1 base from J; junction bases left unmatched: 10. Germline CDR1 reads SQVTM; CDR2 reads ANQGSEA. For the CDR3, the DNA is TGCAGCGTTGATTGGCGGGGGACTAGCGGAGTCCAAGAGACCCAGTACTTC. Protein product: CSVDWRGTSGVQETQYF.

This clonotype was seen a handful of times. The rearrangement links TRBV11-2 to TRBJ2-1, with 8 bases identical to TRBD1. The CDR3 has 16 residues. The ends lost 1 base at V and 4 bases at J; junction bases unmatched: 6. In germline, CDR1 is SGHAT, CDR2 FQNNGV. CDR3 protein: CASSLASGGLYNEQFF. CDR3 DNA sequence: TGTGCCAGCAGCTTAGCCTCAGGGGGCCTTTACAATGAGCAGTTCTTC.

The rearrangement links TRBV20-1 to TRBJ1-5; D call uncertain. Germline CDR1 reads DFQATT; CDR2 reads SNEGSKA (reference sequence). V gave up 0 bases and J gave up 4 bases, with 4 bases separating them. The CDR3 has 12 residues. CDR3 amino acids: CSARETNQPQHF. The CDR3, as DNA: TGCAGTGCTAGAGAGACAAATCAGCCCCAGCATTTT.

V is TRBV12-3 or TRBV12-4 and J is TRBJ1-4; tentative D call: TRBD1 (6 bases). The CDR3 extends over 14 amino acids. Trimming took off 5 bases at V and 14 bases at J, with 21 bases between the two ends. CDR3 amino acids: CASSRDTGMVGLFF. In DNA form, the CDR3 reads TGTGCCAGCAGTCGGGACACTGGGATGGTGGGGCTGTTTTTT.